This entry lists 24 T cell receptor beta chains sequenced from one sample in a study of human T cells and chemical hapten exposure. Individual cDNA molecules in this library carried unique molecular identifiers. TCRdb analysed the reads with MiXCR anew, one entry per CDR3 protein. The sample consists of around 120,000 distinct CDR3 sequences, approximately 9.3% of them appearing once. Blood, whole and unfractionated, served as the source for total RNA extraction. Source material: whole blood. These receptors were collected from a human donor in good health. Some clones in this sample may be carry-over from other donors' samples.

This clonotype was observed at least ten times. CDR3 loop: CASRPGPENTEAFF. As DNA, the CDR3 is TGTGCCAGCAGACCAGGCCCAGAGAACACTGAAGCTTTCTTT. This sequence joins TRBV7-9 and TRBJ1-1; unclear D gene. CDR3 length equals 14 residues. Germline assignment: CDR1 SEHNR and CDR2 FQNEAQ (reference sequence). Trimming took 6 bases from V and 1 from J, leaving 12 bases between them.

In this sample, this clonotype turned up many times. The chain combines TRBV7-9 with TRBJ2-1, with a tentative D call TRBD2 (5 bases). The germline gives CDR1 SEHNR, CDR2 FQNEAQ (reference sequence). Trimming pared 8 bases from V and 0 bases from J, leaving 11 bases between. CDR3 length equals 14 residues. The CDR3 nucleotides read TGTGCCAGCGACGAGCGGCCCTCCTACAATGAGCAGTTCTTC. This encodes CASDERPSYNEQFF. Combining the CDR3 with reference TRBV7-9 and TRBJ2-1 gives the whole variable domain DTGVSQNPRHKITKRGQNVTFRCDPISEHNRLYWYRQTLGQGPEFLTYFQNEAQLEKSRLLSDRFSAERPKGSFSTLEIQRTEQGDSAMYLCASDERPSYNEQFFGPGTRLTVL.

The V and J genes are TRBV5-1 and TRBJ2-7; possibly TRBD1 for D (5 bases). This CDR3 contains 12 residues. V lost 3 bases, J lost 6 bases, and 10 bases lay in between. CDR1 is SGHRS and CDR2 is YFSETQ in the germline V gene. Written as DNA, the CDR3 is TGCGCCAGCAGCTCAAAAGGGGCCGAGCAGTACTTC. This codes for CASSSKGAEQYF.

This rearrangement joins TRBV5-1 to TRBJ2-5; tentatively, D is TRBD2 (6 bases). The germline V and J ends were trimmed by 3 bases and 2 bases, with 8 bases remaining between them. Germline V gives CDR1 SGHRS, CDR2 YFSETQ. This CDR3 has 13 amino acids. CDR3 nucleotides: TGCGCCAGCAGCTACGGACTACAAGAGACCCAGTACTTC. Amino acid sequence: CASSYGLQETQYF.

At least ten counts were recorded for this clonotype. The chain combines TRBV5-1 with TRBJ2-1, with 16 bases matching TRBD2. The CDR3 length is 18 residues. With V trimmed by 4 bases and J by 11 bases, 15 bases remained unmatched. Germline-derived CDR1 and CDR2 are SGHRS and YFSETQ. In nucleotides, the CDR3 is TGCGCCAGCAGCCCAACCGGGACTAGCGGGGGGGGTGGTGTACAGCAGTTCTTC. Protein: CASSPTGTSGGGGVQQFF.

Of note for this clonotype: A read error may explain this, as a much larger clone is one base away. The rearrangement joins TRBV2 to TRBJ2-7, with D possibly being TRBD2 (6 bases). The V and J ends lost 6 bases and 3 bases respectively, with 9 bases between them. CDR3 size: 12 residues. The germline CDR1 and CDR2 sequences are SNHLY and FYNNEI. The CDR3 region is CASSWTNYEQYF. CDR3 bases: TGTGCCAGCAGCTGGACTAACTACGAGCAGTACTTC.

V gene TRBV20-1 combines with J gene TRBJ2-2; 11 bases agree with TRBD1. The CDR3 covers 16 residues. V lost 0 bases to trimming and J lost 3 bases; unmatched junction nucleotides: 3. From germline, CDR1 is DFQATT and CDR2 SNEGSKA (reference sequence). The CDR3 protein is CSARDLDRGHTGELFF. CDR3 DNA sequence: TGCAGTGCTAGAGATCTGGACAGGGGGCACACCGGGGAGCTGTTTTTT.

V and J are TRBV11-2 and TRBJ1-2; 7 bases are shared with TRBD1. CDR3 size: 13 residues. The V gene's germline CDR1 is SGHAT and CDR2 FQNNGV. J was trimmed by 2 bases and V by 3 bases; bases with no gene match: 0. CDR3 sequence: CASSLDRNYGYTF. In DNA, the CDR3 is TGTGCCAGCAGCTTGGACAGGAACTATGGCTACACCTTC.

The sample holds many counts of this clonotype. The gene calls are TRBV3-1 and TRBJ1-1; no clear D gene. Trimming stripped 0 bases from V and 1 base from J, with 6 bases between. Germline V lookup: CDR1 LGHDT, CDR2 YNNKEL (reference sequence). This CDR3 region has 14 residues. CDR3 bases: TGTGCCAGCAGCCAAGATTTGAGGAACACTGAAGCTTTCTTT. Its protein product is CASSQDLRNTEAFF.

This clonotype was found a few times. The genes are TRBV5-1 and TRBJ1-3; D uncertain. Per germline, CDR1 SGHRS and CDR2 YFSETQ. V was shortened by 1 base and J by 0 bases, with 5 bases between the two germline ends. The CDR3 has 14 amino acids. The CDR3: CASSLSSSGNTIYF. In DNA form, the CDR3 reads TGCGCCAGCAGCTTGTCGTCCTCTGGAAACACCATATATTTT.

CDR3 region: CASSYRAGGPNTGELFF. CDR3 nucleotide sequence: TGTGCCAGCAGTTACCGGGCGGGAGGGCCTAACACCGGGGAGCTGTTTTTT. This chain links TRBV6-5 with TRBJ2-2; 9 nucleotides line up with TRBD2. Germline V gene sequence: CDR1 MNHEY, CDR2 SVGAGI. The CDR3 is 17 residues long. V dropped 2 bases and J dropped 2; count of bases not matched to a gene: 6.

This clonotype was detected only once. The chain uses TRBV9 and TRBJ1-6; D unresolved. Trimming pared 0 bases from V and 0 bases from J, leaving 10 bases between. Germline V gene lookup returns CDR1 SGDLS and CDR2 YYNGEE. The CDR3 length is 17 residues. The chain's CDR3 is CASSVASRSSYNSPLHF. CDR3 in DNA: TGTGCCAGCAGCGTAGCGAGCCGGAGCTCCTATAATTCACCCCTCCACTTT.

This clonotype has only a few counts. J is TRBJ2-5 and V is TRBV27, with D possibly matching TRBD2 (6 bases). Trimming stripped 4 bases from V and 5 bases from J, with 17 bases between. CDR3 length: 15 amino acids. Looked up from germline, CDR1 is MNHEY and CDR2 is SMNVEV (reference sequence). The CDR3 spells CASSSSVLAMETQYF. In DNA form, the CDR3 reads TGTGCCAGCAGTTCGTCCGTCCTAGCGATGGAGACCCAGTACTTC.

CDR3 residues: CASNPPGLNTEAFF. In DNA, the CDR3 is TGTGCCAGCAACCCACCGGGTCTGAACACTGAAGCTTTCTTT. The chain employs TRBV5-4 and TRBJ1-1; D gene ambiguous. The CDR3 length is 14 residues. Trimming removed 6 bases at V and 0 bases at J, with 12 bases between. Germline V gene sequence: CDR1 SGHNT, CDR2 YYREEE (reference sequence).

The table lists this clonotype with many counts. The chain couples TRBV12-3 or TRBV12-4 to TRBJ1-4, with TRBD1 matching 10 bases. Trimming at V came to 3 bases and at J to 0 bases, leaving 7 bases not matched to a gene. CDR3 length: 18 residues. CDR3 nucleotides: TGTGCCAGCAGTTTGTTTGACAGGGGGCTATCAACTAATGAAAAACTGTTTTTT. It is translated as CASSLFDRGLSTNEKLFF.

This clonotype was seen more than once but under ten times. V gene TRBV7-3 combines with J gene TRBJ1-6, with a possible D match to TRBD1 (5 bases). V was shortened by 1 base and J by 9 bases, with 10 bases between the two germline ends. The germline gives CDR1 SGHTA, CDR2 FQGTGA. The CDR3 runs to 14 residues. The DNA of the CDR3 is TGTGCCAGCAGCTTAATGGGGGTTCGTTCACCCCTCCACTTT. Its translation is CASSLMGVRSPLHF.

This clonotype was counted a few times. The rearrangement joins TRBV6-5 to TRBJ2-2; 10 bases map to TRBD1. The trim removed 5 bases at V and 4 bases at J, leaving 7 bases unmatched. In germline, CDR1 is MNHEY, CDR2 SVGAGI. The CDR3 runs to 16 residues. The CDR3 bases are TGTGCCAGCAGTACAGGGACAGGGGTGGGCACCGGGGAGCTGTTTTTT. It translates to CASSTGTGVGTGELFF.

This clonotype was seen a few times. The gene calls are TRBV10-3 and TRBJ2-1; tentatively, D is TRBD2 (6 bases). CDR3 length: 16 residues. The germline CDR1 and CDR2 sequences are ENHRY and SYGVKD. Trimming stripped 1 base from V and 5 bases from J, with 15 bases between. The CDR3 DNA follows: TGTGCCATCAGTGAGTGGGGGGTTGGTGGAGACAATGAGCAGTTCTTC. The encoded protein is CAISEWGVGGDNEQFF.

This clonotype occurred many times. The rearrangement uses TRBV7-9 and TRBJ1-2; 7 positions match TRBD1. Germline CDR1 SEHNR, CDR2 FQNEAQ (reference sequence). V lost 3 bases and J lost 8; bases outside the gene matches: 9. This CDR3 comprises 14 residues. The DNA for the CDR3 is TGTGCCAGCAGCTTTTCGGAGGGGGCTGGGGGCTACACCTTC. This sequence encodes CASSFSEGAGGYTF.

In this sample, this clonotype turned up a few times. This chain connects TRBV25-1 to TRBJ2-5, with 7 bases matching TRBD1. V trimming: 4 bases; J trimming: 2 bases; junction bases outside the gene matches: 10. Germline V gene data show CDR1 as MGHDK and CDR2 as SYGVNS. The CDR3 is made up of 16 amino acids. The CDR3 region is CASSVRDSMLQETQYF. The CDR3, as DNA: TGTGCCAGCAGTGTTAGGGACAGCATGCTTCAAGAGACCCAGTACTTC.

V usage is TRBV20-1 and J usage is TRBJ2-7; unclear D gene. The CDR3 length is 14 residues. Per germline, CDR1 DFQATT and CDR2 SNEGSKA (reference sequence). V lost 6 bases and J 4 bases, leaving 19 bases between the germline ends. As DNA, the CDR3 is TGCAGTGCACTCCATGGGCGGTCCATTTACGAGCAGTACTTC. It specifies CSALHGRSIYEQYF.

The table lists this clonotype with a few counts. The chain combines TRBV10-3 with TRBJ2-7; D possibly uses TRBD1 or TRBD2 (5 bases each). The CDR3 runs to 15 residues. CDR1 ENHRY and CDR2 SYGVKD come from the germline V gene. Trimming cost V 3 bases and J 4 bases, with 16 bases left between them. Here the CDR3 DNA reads TGTGCCATCAGTGAAAAAAGGGGCGAGGGATACGAGCAGTACTTC. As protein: CAISEKRGEGYEQYF.

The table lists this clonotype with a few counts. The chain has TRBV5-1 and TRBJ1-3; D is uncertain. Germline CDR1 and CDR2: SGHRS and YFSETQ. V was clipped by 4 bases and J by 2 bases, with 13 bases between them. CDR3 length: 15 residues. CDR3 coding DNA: TGCGCCAGCAGCCCCTCGTCCGCGGCTGGAAACACCATATATTTT. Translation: CASSPSSAAGNTIYF.

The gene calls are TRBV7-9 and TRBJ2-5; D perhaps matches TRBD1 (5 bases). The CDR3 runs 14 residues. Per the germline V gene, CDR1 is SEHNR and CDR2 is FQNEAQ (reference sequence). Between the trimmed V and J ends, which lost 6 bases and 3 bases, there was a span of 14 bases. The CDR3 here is CASRRAIREETQYF. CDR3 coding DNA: TGTGCCAGCAGAAGGGCTATCAGGGAAGAGACCCAGTACTTC.